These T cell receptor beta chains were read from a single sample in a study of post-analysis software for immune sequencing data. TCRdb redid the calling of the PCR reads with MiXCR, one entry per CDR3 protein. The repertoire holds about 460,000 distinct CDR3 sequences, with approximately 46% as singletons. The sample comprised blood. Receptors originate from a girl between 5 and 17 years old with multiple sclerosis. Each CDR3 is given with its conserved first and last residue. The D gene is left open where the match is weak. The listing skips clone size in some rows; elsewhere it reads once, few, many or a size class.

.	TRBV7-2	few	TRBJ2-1	TGTGCCAGCAGCTTTGGGGGTTCTGCGTTCTTC	CASSFGGSAFF
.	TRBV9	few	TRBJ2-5	TGTGCCAGCAGCGTAGCTGGAGAGACCCAGTACTTC	CASSVAGETQYF
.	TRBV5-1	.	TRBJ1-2	TGCGCCAGCAGCTTCCCGGCAGGGACTACTAACTATGGCTACACCTTC	CASSFPAGTTNYGYTF
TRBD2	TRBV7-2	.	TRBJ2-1	TGTGCCAACAGAATAGCGGGAGGGGAGCAGTTCTTC	CANRIAGGEQFF
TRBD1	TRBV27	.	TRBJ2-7	TGTGCCAGCAGTTTCGGTCAGGGGGCCAACGAGCAGTACTTC	CASSFGQGANEQYF
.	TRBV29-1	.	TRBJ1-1	TGCAGCGTTGAAAGGACGATGAACACTGAAGCTTTCTTT	CSVERTMNTEAFF
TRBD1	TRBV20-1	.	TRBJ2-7	TGCAGTGCCAGGGGGACAGGGAGACACGAGCAGTACTTC	CSARGTGRHEQYF
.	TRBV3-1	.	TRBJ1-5	TGTGCCAGCAGCCAAGATGCGCAGAGCAATCAGCCCCAGCATTTT	CASSQDAQSNQPQHF
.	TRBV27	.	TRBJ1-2	TGTGCCAGCACCCCTTCTCAGGGCGGATACTATGGCTACACCTTC	CASTPSQGGYYGYTF
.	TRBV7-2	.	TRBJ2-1	TGTGCCAGCAGCCATGACTTGCTGAGCTCCTACAATGAGCAGTTCTTC	CASSHDLLSSYNEQFF
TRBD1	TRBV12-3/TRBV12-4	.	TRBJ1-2	TGTGCCAGCAGTATGACAGGGTCTGGCTACACCTTC	CASSMTGSGYTF
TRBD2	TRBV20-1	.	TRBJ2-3	TGCAGTGCTGGCCCACTAGCGGGGAACACAGATACGCAGTATTTT	CSAGPLAGNTDTQYF
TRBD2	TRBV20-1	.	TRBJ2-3	TGCAGTACTTTTGACGGGACTAGCGGATACACAGATACGCAGTATTTT	CSTFDGTSGYTDTQYF
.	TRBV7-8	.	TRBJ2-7	TGTGCCAGCAGCTTGGGGGGAGTGAGCTCCTACGAGCAGTACTTC	CASSLGGVSSYEQYF
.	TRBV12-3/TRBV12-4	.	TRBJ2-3	TGTGCCAGCAGTTTAGGCGTCCAGGGTGGAGATACGCAGTATTTT	CASSLGVQGGDTQYF
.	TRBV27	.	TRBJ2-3	TGTGCCAGCAAATCGTTTCCCCCAGATACGCAGTATTTT	CASKSFPPDTQYF
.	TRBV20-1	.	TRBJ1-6	TGCAGTGCTCTAATAGGGAACTATAATTCACCACTCCACTTT	CSALIGNYNSPLHF
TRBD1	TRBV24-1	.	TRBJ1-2	TGTGCCACCAGTGGGACAGGGGCGGATGGCTACACCTTC	CATSGTGADGYTF
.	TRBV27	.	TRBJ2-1	TGTGCCAGCAGTTTCGGCTCCCCCAACAATGAGCAGTTCTTC	CASSFGSPNNEQFF
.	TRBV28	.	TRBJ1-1	TGTGCCAGCAGTTCAATGACTCCGAACACTGAAGCTTTCTTT	CASSSMTPNTEAFF
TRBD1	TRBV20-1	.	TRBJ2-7	TGCAGTGCTTCGAACAGGGGCCAGAGCTCCTACGAGCAGTACTTC	CSASNRGQSSYEQYF
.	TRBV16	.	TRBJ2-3	TGTGCCTCCCCTGCCGGGGGAGATCCAACGGATACGCAGTATTTT	CASPAGGDPTDTQYF
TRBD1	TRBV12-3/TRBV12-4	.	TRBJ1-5	TGTGCCAGCAGGGGACAGGGGGCGAACAATCAGCCCCAGCATTTT	CASRGQGANNQPQHF
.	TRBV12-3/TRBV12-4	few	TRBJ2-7	TGTGCCAGCAGTGGGATGACCTACGAGCAGTACTTC	CASSGMTYEQYF
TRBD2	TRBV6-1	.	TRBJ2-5	TGTGCCAGTCTTCGAAGCGGGCGGGAGGAGACCCAGTACTTC	CASLRSGREETQYF
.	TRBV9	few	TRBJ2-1	TGTGCCAGCAGCGTAGACCAGGGGGGTACTAATGAGCAGTTCTTC	CASSVDQGGTNEQFF
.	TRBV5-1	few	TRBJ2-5	TGCGCCAGCAGCTTGATGAACATGGAAGAGACCCAGTACTTC	CASSLMNMEETQYF
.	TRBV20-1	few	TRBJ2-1	TGCAGTGCTAGAGTAGTGGGAGCGGGCCACTACAATGAGCAGTTCTTC	CSARVVGAGHYNEQFF
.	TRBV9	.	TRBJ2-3	TGTGCCAGCAGCGATGCGAAGATCACAGATACGCAGTATTTT	CASSDAKITDTQYF
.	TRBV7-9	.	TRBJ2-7	TGTGCCAGCAGCCCCGCGACGGGAACCTACGAGCAGTACTTC	CASSPATGTYEQYF
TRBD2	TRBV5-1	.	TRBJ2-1	TGCGCCAGCAGTCCAGCGGGGGGATACAATGAGCAGTTCTTC	CASSPAGGYNEQFF
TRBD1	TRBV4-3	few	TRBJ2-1	TGCGCCAGCAGCCAAGAAGGGGGGACAGGATACAATGAGCAGTTCTTC	CASSQEGGTGYNEQFF
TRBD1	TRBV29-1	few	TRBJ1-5	TGCAGCGTAGGGACAGGGGAGGGTCAGCCCCAGCATTTT	CSVGTGEGQPQHF
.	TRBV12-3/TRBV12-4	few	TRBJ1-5	TGTGCCAGCAGTCCTCAGGGAAGCAATCAGCCCCAGCATTTT	CASSPQGSNQPQHF
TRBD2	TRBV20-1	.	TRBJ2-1	TGCAGTGCCCCGGCCGCGGGAGGTTCCTACAATGAGCAGTTCTTC	CSAPAAGGSYNEQFF
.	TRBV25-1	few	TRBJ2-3	TGTGCCAGCAGTGCTCTACAGGGATCGCAGTATTTT	CASSALQGSQYF
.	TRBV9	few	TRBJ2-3	TGTGCCAGCAGCGTCGGGGACCTTTCAGATACGCAGTATTTT	CASSVGDLSDTQYF
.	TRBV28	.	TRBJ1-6	TGTGCCAGCGGCATACAGGGCTTGAATTCACCCCTCCACTTT	CASGIQGLNSPLHF
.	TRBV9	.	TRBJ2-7	TGTGCCAGCAGCCTGCAAGAACGGTACGACAAGCAGTACTTC	CASSLQERYDKQYF
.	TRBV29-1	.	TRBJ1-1	TGCAGCGTTGGGAGTGCTCGGTTGGGGACTGAAGCTTTCTTT	CSVGSARLGTEAFF
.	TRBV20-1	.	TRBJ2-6	TGCAGTGCGAACCTTCCCTCTGGGGCCAACGTCCTGACTTTC	CSANLPSGANVLTF
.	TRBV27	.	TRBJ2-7	TGTGCCAGCAGTTTATCAGGGGATTCGCTCTACGAGCAGTACTTC	CASSLSGDSLYEQYF
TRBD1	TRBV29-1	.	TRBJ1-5	TGCAGCGTTGCAGGGGGACAGGGGAACAATCAGCCCCAGCATTTT	CSVAGGQGNNQPQHF
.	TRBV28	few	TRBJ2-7	TGTGCCAGCAGTCCTCCTGGGGGGTTTTCCGAGTACGAGCAGTACTTC	CASSPPGGFSEYEQYF
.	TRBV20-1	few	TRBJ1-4	TGCAGTGCTAGAGCGGGATGGGAAAAACTGTTTTTT	CSARAGWEKLFF
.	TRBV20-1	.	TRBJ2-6	TGCAGTGCTAGAGGAAGGGCGACTGGGGCCAACGTCCTGACTTTC	CSARGRATGANVLTF
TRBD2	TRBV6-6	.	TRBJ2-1	TGTGCCAGCAGTATCCAAACTAGCGGGGGACCCAATGAGCAGTTCTTC	CASSIQTSGGPNEQFF
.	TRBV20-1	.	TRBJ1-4	TGCAGTGCTTCAGGGGCCCCAACTAATGAAAAACTGTTTTTT	CSASGAPTNEKLFF
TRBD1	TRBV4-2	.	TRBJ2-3	TGTGCCAGCAGCCAATCCGACAGGGGCACAGATACGCAGTATTTT	CASSQSDRGTDTQYF
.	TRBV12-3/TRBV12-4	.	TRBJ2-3	TGTGCCAGCAGTCCACACTATTACCGGGGCACAGATACGCAGTATTTT	CASSPHYYRGTDTQYF
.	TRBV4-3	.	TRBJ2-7	TGCGCCAGCAGCCAAGACCCAGGGGATGCCTACGAGCAGTACTTC	CASSQDPGDAYEQYF
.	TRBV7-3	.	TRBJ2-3	TGTGCCAGCAGCGGCGGTACAGAGACCACAGATACGCAGTATTTT	CASSGGTETTDTQYF
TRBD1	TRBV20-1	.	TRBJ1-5	TGCAGTGCTCTGGACAGGGCCAGCAATCAGCCCCAGCATTTT	CSALDRASNQPQHF